Presented here are 17 T cell receptor beta chains from one specimen sequenced in a study of identical twins. TCRdb itself ran the 5' RACE reads through MiXCR, one entry per CDR3 protein. The sample gives 240,000 or so distinct CDR3 sequences, more than 9% of which show up once; about a tenth is in the top ten. Sequencing used memory T cells sorted from blood. Receptor source: a man between 45 and 60 years old in good health.

This clonotype showed up just a few times. This rearrangement joins TRBV5-5 to TRBJ1-5, with a weak D call TRBD1 (6 bases). CDR3 length: 15 amino acids. The germline V gene encodes CDR1 SGHKS and CDR2 YYEKEE (reference sequence). The V end lost 3 bases, the J end lost 0 bases, and 10 bases lay between the germline ends. The CDR3: CASSWGHGSNQPQHF. The CDR3 nucleotides are TGTGCCAGCAGCTGGGGACACGGTAGCAATCAGCCCCAGCATTTT.

CDR3 residues: CASSHSGQGNSPLHF. The DNA of the CDR3 is TGTGCCAGCAGCCACTCCGGACAGGGTAATTCACCCCTCCACTTT. This chain uses TRBV9 with TRBJ1-6; 8 bases map to TRBD1. The V and J ends lost 4 bases and 6 bases, in that order; junction bases with no gene match: 6. The CDR3 covers 15 residues. Germline CDR1 is SGDLS and CDR2 is YYNGEE.

This rearrangement joins TRBV10-3 to TRBJ2-1; unclear D gene. This CDR3 region has 13 residues. The V and J ends lost 3 bases and 0 bases respectively, with 3 bases between them. CDR1 and CDR2 from the germline V gene are ENHRY and SYGVKD. CDR3 bases: TGTGCCATCAGTGATGGCTCCTACAATGAGCAGTTCTTC. Protein: CAISDGSYNEQFF.

In this sample, this clonotype turned up many times. J is TRBJ2-3 and V is TRBV20-1, with 10 positions matching TRBD2. The CDR3 sequence is 14 residues long. Germline values: CDR1 DFQATT, CDR2 SNEGSKA (reference sequence). V dropped 7 bases and J dropped 1; count of bases not matched to a gene: 5. CDR3 protein: CSGRLAGRTDTQYF. In DNA, the CDR3 is TGCAGTGGCAGACTAGCGGGCCGCACAGATACGCAGTATTTT.

This clonotype was detected ten times or more. J is TRBJ2-1 and V is TRBV4-3, with a weak D call TRBD2 (5 bases). In germline, CDR1 is LGHNA, CDR2 YSLEER. The CDR3 covers 20 residues. The ends were cut back, 0 bases at V and 6 bases at J, with 27 bases in the middle. For the CDR3, the DNA is TGCGCCAGCAGCCAAGATATGGCCGCGCCGACTACTCTACATTCCAATGAGCAGTTCTTC. Translation gives CASSQDMAAPTTLHSNEQFF.

This clonotype has ten or more counts. This chain joins TRBV10-3 and TRBJ2-3; a weak D match, TRBD2 (5 bases). The CDR3 covers 13 residues. Trimming took 6 bases from V and 2 from J, leaving 9 bases between them. Germline CDR1 is ENHRY and CDR2 is SYGVKD. The CDR3 loop is CAIRDSSTDTQYF. The CDR3 region has the DNA TGTGCCATCAGGGACTCCTCCACAGATACGCAGTATTTT.

This clonotype was counted a few times. The chain links TRBV7-9 to TRBJ2-7; TRBD1 might be the D (5 bases). This CDR3 has 14 residues. The ends were cut back, 1 base at V and 1 base at J, with 8 bases in the middle. Germline loops: CDR1 SEHNR, CDR2 FQNEAQ (reference sequence). CDR3 in amino acids: CASSLEPGSYEQYF. DNA for the CDR3: TGTGCCAGCAGCTTAGAGCCAGGGTCCTACGAGCAGTACTTC.

This clonotype showed up many times. This chain uses TRBV20-1 with TRBJ2-7, with D perhaps TRBD1 (6 bases). Per germline, CDR1 DFQATT and CDR2 SNEGSKA (reference sequence). V gave up 7 bases and J gave up 4 bases, with 17 bases separating them. The CDR3 sequence is 13 residues long. The CDR3 coding sequence is TGCAGTGGTACACCGGGACAAATTTACGAGCAGTACTTC. This translates into CSGTPGQIYEQYF.

V is TRBV20-1 and J is TRBJ1-1; 8 positions agree with TRBD1. The CDR3 loop spans 16 amino acids. The V and J ends lost 1 base and 4 bases, in that order; junction bases with no gene match: 11. The germline V gene has CDR1 DFQATT and CDR2 SNEGSKA (reference sequence). CDR3 region: CSARAGTGRGGTEAFF. The CDR3 DNA sequence: TGCAGTGCTAGAGCCGGGACAGGAAGGGGCGGCACTGAAGCTTTCTTT.

This clonotype appeared a few times. The chain couples TRBV20-1 to TRBJ2-3, with 9 bases matching TRBD1. V lost 5 bases and J lost 6; bases outside the gene matches: 6. This CDR3 has 13 residues. Germline CDR1 reads DFQATT; CDR2 reads SNEGSKA (reference sequence). The CDR3 loop reads CSAPRTGEDTQYF. CDR3 coding DNA: TGCAGTGCTCCTCGGACAGGGGAGGATACGCAGTATTTT.

The chain joins TRBV20-1 to TRBJ2-7, with unresolved D. Trimming left V 0 bases short and J 1 base short, with 7 bases between. The germline V gene encodes CDR1 DFQATT and CDR2 SNEGSKA (reference sequence). The CDR3 is 13 amino acids. The CDR3: CSARDPQSYEQYF. DNA for the CDR3: TGCAGTGCTAGAGATCCCCAGTCCTACGAGCAGTACTTC.

This sequence joins TRBV20-1 and TRBJ1-5, with 7 bases fitting TRBD1. Unmatched junction bases numbered 5, after V lost 5 bases and J lost 4 bases. The CDR3 contains 13 residues. The germline V gene encodes CDR1 DFQATT and CDR2 SNEGSKA (reference sequence). The CDR3 sequence: CSASTGYNQPQHF. The CDR3 bases are TGCAGTGCTTCGACAGGGTATAATCAGCCCCAGCATTTT.

The sample holds a few counts of this clonotype. The DNA for the CDR3 is TGTGCCAGCACCCCACAGGGAGGGATATACAATGAGCAGTTCTTC. This gives the protein CASTPQGGIYNEQFF. This rearrangement joins TRBV7-2 to TRBJ2-1; weak D call: TRBD2 (7 bases). The CDR3 is made up of 15 amino acids. The germline gives CDR1 SGHTA, CDR2 FQGNSA. The V and J ends lost 7 bases and 4 bases respectively, with 17 bases between them.

This clonotype occurred many times. This sequence joins TRBV5-1 and TRBJ2-7; TRBD1 matches at 8 bases. The germline V gene has CDR1 SGHRS and CDR2 YFSETQ. Unmatched junction bases numbered 8, after V lost 6 bases and J lost 3 bases. The CDR3 sequence is 14 residues long. DNA of the CDR3: TGCGCCAGCACAACGGGACAGGCTAACTACGAGCAGTACTTC. This codes for CASTTGQANYEQYF.

In this sample, this clonotype turned up many times. The rearrangement links TRBV5-1 to TRBJ2-2; D ambiguous. Germline-derived CDR1 and CDR2 are SGHRS and YFSETQ. The CDR3 length is 15 residues. V lost 0 bases to trimming and J lost 0 bases, with 6 bases between them. CDR3: CASSLAGSNTGELFF. Here the CDR3 DNA reads TGCGCCAGCAGCTTGGCCGGGTCGAACACCGGGGAGCTGTTTTTT.

This clonotype was detected many times. The rearrangement links TRBV7-2 to TRBJ1-1; D not certain. Germline V lookup: CDR1 SGHTA, CDR2 FQGNSA. The CDR3 totals 12 residues. V was pared by 6 bases and J by 12 bases, with 17 bases between. The DNA for the CDR3 is TGTGCCAGCAGGGGTGACAAGGGCGGAACTTTCTTT. It translates to CASRGDKGGTFF.

The rearrangement links TRBV7-2 to TRBJ1-1; no clear D. CDR3 size: 14 residues. Trimming cost V 3 bases and J 1 base, with 9 bases left between them. Germline values: CDR1 SGHTA, CDR2 FQGNSA. CDR3 protein: CASSFTHRNTEAFF. CDR3 in DNA: TGTGCCAGCAGCTTCACGCACAGGAACACTGAAGCTTTCTTT.